The 26 T cell receptor beta chains given below trace back to one sample, sequenced in a study of metastatic and nonmetastatic thyroid tumors. Patients were all untreated before their thyroid surgery. TCRdb ran MiXCR on the PCR reads. The sample shows 75,000 to 95,000 clones, approximately 11% of them seen only once. The material sequenced was blood. These receptors were collected from a female donor with papillary thyroid cancer or a benign thyroid nodule (not recorded which). Some clones in this sample may be carry-over from other donors' samples.

The table lists this clone with a few counts. This sequence may be a read error, since a much larger clone differs from it by one base. The chain uses TRBV9 and TRBJ2-7, with 13 bases identical to TRBD2. This CDR3 is 14 amino acids long. CDR1 and CDR2 (germline): SGDLS, YYNGEE. The CDR3 loop is CAGSVGLAGVEQYF. CDR3 coding DNA: TGTGCCGGCAGCGTAGGACTAGCGGGAGTCGAGCAGTACTTC.

This sequence joins TRBV5-4 and TRBJ2-2, with D perhaps TRBD2 (5 bases). The CDR3 has 16 residues. The germline V gene has CDR1 SGHNT and CDR2 YYREEE (reference sequence). V lost 0 bases and J 2 bases, leaving 11 bases between the germline ends. CDR3 in amino acids: CASSLVGRSNTGELFF. CDR3 DNA sequence: TGTGCCAGCAGCTTGGTAGGGAGAAGCAACACCGGGGAGCTGTTTTTT.

This clone was detected ten times or more. This CDR3 is also generated by other DNA sequences in the sample. The V and J genes are TRBV10-3 and TRBJ2-2; 10 bases match TRBD1. The CDR3 has 16 amino acids. From germline, CDR1 is ENHRY and CDR2 SYGVKD. V dropped 4 bases and J dropped 3; count of bases not matched to a gene: 5. For the CDR3, the DNA is TGTGCCATCAGTGTGAGACAGGGGGCACACACCGGGGAGCTGTTTTTT. Encoded protein: CAISVRQGAHTGELFF.

This clone came up many times. The rearrangement joins TRBV5-6 to TRBJ1-1; TRBD1 might be the D (6 bases). V lost 2 bases and J lost 7, with 21 bases in between. In germline, CDR1 is SGHDT, CDR2 YYEEEE. This CDR3 contains 16 residues. The CDR3 protein is CASSFSRTGYMSEAFF. For the CDR3, the DNA is TGTGCCAGCAGCTTTTCTCGTACAGGGTATATGAGTGAAGCTTTCTTT.

This clone was seen only a few times. A much larger clone lies a single base off, so this may be a read error. The chain employs TRBV10-3 and TRBJ1-1, with D possibly matching TRBD1 (6 bases). The V and J ends lost 0 bases and 6 bases respectively, with 14 bases between them. The germline gives CDR1 ENHRY, CDR2 SYGVKD. The CDR3 consists of 15 residues. The CDR3 reads CAISESGGKFAEAFF. CDR3 sequence (DNA): TGTGCCATCAGTGAGTCAGGGGGTAAATTCGCTGAAGCTTTCTTT.

This clone appeared many times. DNA of the CDR3: TGTGCCAGCAGCAACAAACTAGCGGCTCAAGAGACCCAGTACTTC. Its protein is CASSNKLAAQETQYF. V is TRBV7-8 and J is TRBJ2-5; 8 positions agree with TRBD2. CDR1 and CDR2 from the germline V gene are SGHVS and FQNEAQ. The V segment lost 5 bases and the J segment 2 bases; nucleotides outside the gene matches: 7. The CDR3 length is 15 residues.

This clone was recorded many times. The V call is TRBV28, the J call TRBJ1-2, with D unclear. With 6 bases removed from V and 7 bases from J, the gap between germline ends came to 18 bases. Germline-derived CDR1 and CDR2 are MDHEN and SYDVKM. The CDR3 extends over 14 amino acids. The CDR3 coding sequence is TGTGCCAGCAGCCTCCCCGGCGGGAGGGTTGGCTACACCTTC. This gives the protein CASSLPGGRVGYTF.

This clone was seen ten or more times. The junction does not match germline at one end; this may be a read error. The gene calls are TRBV7-7 and TRBJ2-3; D is perhaps TRBD2 (6 bases). The CDR3 runs to 16 residues. From germline, CDR1 is SSHAT and CDR2 FNYEAQ (reference sequence). The CDR3 DNA follows: TGTGCTAGCAGCCCCTCGACTAGTGGTTTATCAGATACGCAGTATTTT. Translating it yields CASSPSTSGLSDTQYF.

This clone came up many times. The chain couples TRBV30 to TRBJ1-5; D is possibly TRBD1 (6 bases). Germline values: CDR1 GTSNPN, CDR2 SVGIG (reference sequence). V dropped 2 bases and J dropped 7 bases, with 12 bases sitting between them. The CDR3 contains 13 residues. This chain's CDR3 is CAWSPGQLQPQHF. DNA of the CDR3: TGTGCCTGGAGTCCAGGACAGTTACAGCCCCAGCATTTT.

This clone was detected ten times or more. The chain employs TRBV19 and TRBJ2-7; TRBD1 is a possible D gene (5 bases). CDR1 is LNHDA, CDR2 SQIVND, per germline (reference sequence). The CDR3 spans 13 residues. Between the trimmed V and J ends, which lost 5 bases and 4 bases, there was a span of 12 bases. The CDR3, as DNA: TGTGCCAGTAGTTTGCAGGGCGGTTACGAGCAGTACTTC. Amino acids: CASSLQGGYEQYF.

Many counts were recorded for this clone. The V gene is TRBV2, the J gene TRBJ2-1; 7 bases are shared with TRBD2. Germline values: CDR1 SNHLY, CDR2 FYNNEI. V shed 2 bases and J 3 bases; nucleotides not matched to a gene: 10. The CDR3 consists of 17 residues. DNA of the CDR3: TGTGCCAGCAGTGAACGGGGGAGGGCCGAGTTCTACAATGAGCAGTTCTTC. Encoded protein: CASSERGRAEFYNEQFF.

This clone turned up a few times. The genes are TRBV2 and TRBJ2-5; 7 bases agree with TRBD1. This CDR3 region has 17 residues. V trimming: 5 bases; J trimming: 5 bases; junction bases outside the gene matches: 17. Germline V gives CDR1 SNHLY, CDR2 FYNNEI. As DNA, the CDR3 is TGTGCCAGCAGTAACGAATGGGACAGCCTAAAAGAGGAGACCCAGTACTTC. It specifies CASSNEWDSLKEETQYF.

This clone was observed many times. The chain combines TRBV6-2 or TRBV6-3 with TRBJ1-1; D unresolved. V was cut by 6 bases and J by 8 bases, with 10 bases left in between. CDR3 length equals 11 residues. Germline V gene sequence: CDR1 MNHEY, CDR2 SVGEGT. The chain's CDR3 is CASSRSGEAFF. The CDR3 DNA follows: TGTGCCAGCAGCCGAAGTGGGGAAGCTTTCTTT.

This clone was observed many times. V is TRBV6-1 and J is TRBJ2-1; no reliable D call. The CDR3 is made up of 13 amino acids. Trimming cost V 2 bases and J 12 bases, with 14 bases left between them. The germline V gene has CDR1 MNHNS and CDR2 SASEGT. The chain's CDR3 is CASSELAYKGQFF. The CDR3, as DNA: TGTGCCAGCAGTGAACTGGCCTACAAGGGGCAGTTCTTC.

On this clone itself: A read error is possible here, since a much larger clone lies one base away. This chain joins TRBV7-6 and TRBJ2-3, with a possible D match to TRBD2 (6 bases). This CDR3 has 16 amino acids. Germline CDR1 and CDR2: SGHVS and FNYEAQ. The CDR3 bases are TGTGCCGGCAGCTTAGGGACGGGAGTGGGCGCAGATACGCAGTATTTT. The encoded protein is CAGSLGTGVGADTQYF.

This clone was found many times. J is TRBJ1-2 and V is TRBV12-3 or TRBV12-4, with 8 positions matching TRBD1. The CDR3 runs to 15 residues. V dropped 4 bases and J dropped 7; count of bases not matched to a gene: 11. The CDR3 DNA is TGTGCCAGCAGTTCAAGACAGGGGCAAAAGAGTGGCTACACCTTC. Translated: CASSSRQGQKSGYTF.

At least ten counts were recorded for this clone. This chain connects TRBV4-3 to TRBJ2-1; TRBD2 matches at 10 bases. After removal of 1 base from V and 6 bases from J, the junction contained 3 bases not matched to a gene. Germline V gene lookup returns CDR1 LGHNA and CDR2 YSLEER. This CDR3 region has 15 residues. In nucleotides, the CDR3 is TGCGCCAGCAGCCAAGTCCTAGCGGGAGTCAATGAGCAGTTCTTC. It yields the protein CASSQVLAGVNEQFF.

This clone was picked up many times. This rearrangement joins TRBV19 to TRBJ2-2; a possible D gene is TRBD2 (6 bases). CDR1 is LNHDA, CDR2 SQIVND, per germline (reference sequence). The ends were cut back, 9 bases at V and 1 base at J, with 21 bases in the middle. The CDR3 totals 17 residues. The CDR3 nucleotides read TGTGCCAGCTCCCGAAAGATTAGCGGTATGAACACCGGGGAGCTGTTTTTT. It is translated as CASSRKISGMNTGELFF. The variable domain in full, with the rest retrieved from reference TRBV19 and TRBJ2-2, is DGGITQSPKYLFRKEGQNVTLSCEQNLNHDAMYWYRQDPGQGLRLIYYSQIVNDFQKGDIAEGYSVSREKKESFPLTVTSAQKNPTAFYLCASSRKISGMNTGELFFGEGSRLTVL.

This clone has a handful of counts. The rearrangement links TRBV2 to TRBJ2-7; 8 nucleotides line up with TRBD2. V dropped 7 bases and J dropped 5; count of bases not matched to a gene: 7. The CDR3 is 13 residues long. CDR1 is SNHLY and CDR2 is FYNNEI in the germline V gene. CDR3: CASIRTSWHEQYF. The CDR3 DNA sequence: TGTGCCAGCATCCGGACTAGCTGGCACGAGCAGTACTTC.

This clone was counted at least ten times. The chain has TRBV5-4 and TRBJ1-6, with 7 bases lining up with TRBD1. CDR3 length: 16 amino acids. Germline V lookup: CDR1 SGHNT, CDR2 YYREEE (reference sequence). Trimming at V came to 4 bases and at J to 7 bases, leaving 11 bases not matched to a gene. Here the CDR3 DNA reads TGTGCCAGCAGCGTGCCCGGGACAGCGGGAAATTCACCCCTCCACTTT. It yields the protein CASSVPGTAGNSPLHF.

About this clone: It may be a read error: a sequence one base away is much more abundant. The chain combines TRBV5-4 with TRBJ2-2; the match to TRBD2 covers 13 bases. The germline V gene encodes CDR1 SGHNT and CDR2 YYREEE (reference sequence). V dropped 4 bases and J dropped 5; count of bases not matched to a gene: 2. This CDR3 has 15 amino acids. Here the CDR3 reads CASSQGLAGTGELFF. In DNA, the CDR3 is TGTGCCAGCAGCCAGGGACTAGCGGGGACCGGGGAGCTGTTTTTT. Based on the CDR3 plus reference TRBV5-4 and TRBJ2-2, the full variable domain is ETGVTQSPTHLIKTRGQQVTLRCSSQSGHNTVSWYQQALGQGPQFIFQYYREEENGRGNFPPRFSGLQFPNYSSELNVNALELDDSALYLCASSQGLAGTGELFFGEGSRLTVL.

J is TRBJ2-1 and V is TRBV12-3 or TRBV12-4; 13 bases map to TRBD2. The CDR3 contains 15 residues. V lost 5 bases and J lost 9; bases outside the gene matches: 7. CDR3 residues: CASSGGLAGVSEQFF. The CDR3 DNA reads as TGTGCCAGCAGTGGAGGACTAGCGGGAGTTTCTGAGCAGTTCTTC.

This clone was recorded at least ten times. The rearrangement joins TRBV29-1 to TRBJ1-3; TRBD1 matches 7 bases. V lost 2 bases to trimming and J lost 2 bases; unmatched junction nucleotides: 18. This CDR3 is built from 19 residues. Germline-derived CDR1 and CDR2 are SQVTM and ANQGSEA. CDR3 coding DNA: TGCAGCGTTGAATTAAGGGGGAGGGGGCAGGGAGTCACTGGAAACACCATATATTTT. Translation gives CSVELRGRGQGVTGNTIYF.

The chain couples TRBV19 to TRBJ1-5; possibly TRBD1 for D (5 bases). From germline, CDR1 is LNHDA and CDR2 SQIVND (reference sequence). The CDR3 totals 14 residues. Trimming took 5 bases from V and 3 from J, leaving 11 bases between them. DNA for the CDR3: TGTGCCAGTAGTCCTATGGGGCACAATCAGCCCCAGCATTTT. This gives the protein CASSPMGHNQPQHF. The entire variable domain, with the rest obtained from reference TRBV19 and TRBJ1-5, is as follows: DGGITQSPKYLFRKEGQNVTLSCEQNLNHDAMYWYRQDPGQGLRLIYYSQIVNDFQKGDIAEGYSVSREKKESFPLTVTSAQKNPTAFYLCASSPMGHNQPQHFGDGTRLSIL.

This clone was picked up many times. The chain combines TRBV13 with TRBJ1-1; TRBD1 matches 12 bases. Germline V gives CDR1 PRHDT, CDR2 FYEKMQ (reference sequence). The CDR3 has 15 amino acids. J lost 10 bases, V lost 5 bases, and 11 bases had no gene match. In nucleotides, the CDR3 is TGTGCCAGCAGCCGCACGGGACAGGGGGCGGCGGGAGCTTTCTTT. It is translated as CASSRTGQGAAGAFF.

This clone appeared many times. The V call is TRBV6-1, the J call TRBJ1-5, with D perhaps TRBD1 (5 bases). The CDR3 covers 14 residues. Trimming cost V 9 bases and J 1 base, with 13 bases left between them. The germline V gene encodes CDR1 MNHNS and CDR2 SASEGT. The CDR3 DNA is TGTGCCAGGACAGAATCCCAAAGCAATCAGCCCCAGCATTTT. It specifies CARTESQSNQPQHF.